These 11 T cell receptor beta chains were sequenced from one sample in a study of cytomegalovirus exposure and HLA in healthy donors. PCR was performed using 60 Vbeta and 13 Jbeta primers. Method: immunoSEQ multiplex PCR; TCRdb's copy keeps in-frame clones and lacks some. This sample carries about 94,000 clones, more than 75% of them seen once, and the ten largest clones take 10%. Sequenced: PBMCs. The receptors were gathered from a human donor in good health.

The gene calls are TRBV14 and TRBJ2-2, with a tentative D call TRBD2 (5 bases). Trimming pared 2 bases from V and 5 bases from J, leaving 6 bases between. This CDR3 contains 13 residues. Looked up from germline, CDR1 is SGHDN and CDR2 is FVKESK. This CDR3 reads CASSQRRTGELFF. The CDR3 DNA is TGTGCCAGCAGCCAAAGGAGGACCGGGGAGCTGTTTTTT.

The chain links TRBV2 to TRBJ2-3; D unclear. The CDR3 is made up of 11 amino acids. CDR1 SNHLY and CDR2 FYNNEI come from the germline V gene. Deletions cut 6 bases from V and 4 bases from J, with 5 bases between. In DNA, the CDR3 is TGTGCCAGCAGAGCTTCAGATACGCAGTATTTT. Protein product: CASRASDTQYF.

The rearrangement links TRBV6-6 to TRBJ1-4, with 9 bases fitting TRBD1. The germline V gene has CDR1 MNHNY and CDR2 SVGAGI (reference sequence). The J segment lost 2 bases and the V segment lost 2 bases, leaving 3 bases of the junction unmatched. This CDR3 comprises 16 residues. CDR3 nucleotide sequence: TGTGCCAGCAGTTACCCGGGACAGGGTACTAATGAAAAACTGTTTTTT. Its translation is CASSYPGQGTNEKLFF.

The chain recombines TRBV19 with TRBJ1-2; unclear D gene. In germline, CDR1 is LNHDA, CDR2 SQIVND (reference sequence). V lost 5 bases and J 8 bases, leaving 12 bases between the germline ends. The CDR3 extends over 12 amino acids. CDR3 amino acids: CASSLGVSGYTF. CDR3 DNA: TGTGCCAGTAGTCTGGGAGTCAGCGGCTACACCTTC.

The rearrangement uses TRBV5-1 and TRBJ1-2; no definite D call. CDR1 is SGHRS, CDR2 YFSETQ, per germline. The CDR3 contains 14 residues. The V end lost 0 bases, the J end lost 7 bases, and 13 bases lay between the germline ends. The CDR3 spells CASSLGAQWFGYTF. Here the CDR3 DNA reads TGCGCCAGCAGCTTGGGTGCTCAGTGGTTTGGCTACACCTTC.

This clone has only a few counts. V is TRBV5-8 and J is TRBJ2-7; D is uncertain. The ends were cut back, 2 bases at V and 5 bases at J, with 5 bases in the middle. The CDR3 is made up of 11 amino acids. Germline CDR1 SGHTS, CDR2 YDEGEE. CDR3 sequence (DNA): TGTGCCAGCAGCTTTGAGCACGAGCAGTACTTC. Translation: CASSFEHEQYF.

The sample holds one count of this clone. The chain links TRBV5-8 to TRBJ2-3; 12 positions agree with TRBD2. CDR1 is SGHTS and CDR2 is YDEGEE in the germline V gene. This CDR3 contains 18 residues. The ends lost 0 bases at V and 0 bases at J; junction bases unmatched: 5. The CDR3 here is CASSLGLAGVTSTDTQYF. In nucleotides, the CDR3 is TGTGCCAGCAGCTTGGGACTAGCGGGGGTTACTAGCACAGATACGCAGTATTTT.

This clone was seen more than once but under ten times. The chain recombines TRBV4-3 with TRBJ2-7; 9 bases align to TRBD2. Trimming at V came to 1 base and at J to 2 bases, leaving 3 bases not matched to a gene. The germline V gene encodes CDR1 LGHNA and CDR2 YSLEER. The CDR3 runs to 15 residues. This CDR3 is CASSQATSGTYEQYF. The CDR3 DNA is TGCGCCAGCAGCCAAGCGACTAGCGGAACCTACGAGCAGTACTTC.

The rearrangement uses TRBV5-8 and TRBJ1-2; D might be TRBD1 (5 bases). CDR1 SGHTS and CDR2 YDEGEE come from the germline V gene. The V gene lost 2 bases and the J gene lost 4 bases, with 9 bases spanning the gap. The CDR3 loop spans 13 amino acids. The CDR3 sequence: CASSLQVGYGYTF. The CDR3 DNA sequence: TGTGCCAGCAGCTTACAGGTGGGCTATGGCTACACCTTC. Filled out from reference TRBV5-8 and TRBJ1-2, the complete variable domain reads EAGVTQSPTHLIKTRGQQATLRCSPISGHTSVYWYQQALGLGLQFLLWYDEGEERNRGNFPPRFSGRQFPNYSSELNVNALELEDSALYLCASSLQVGYGYTFGSGTRLTVV.

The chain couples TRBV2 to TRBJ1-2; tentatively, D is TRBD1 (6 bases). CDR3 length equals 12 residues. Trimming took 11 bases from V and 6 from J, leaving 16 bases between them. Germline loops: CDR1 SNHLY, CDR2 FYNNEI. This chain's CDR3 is CAGTGNLDGYTF. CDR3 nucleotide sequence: TGTGCCGGTACAGGGAACCTCGATGGCTACACCTTC.

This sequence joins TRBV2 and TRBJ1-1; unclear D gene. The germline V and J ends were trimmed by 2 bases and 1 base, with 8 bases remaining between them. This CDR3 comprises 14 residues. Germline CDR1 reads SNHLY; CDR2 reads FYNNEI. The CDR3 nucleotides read TGTGCCAGCAGTGAAAGGGAGGGGAACACTGAAGCTTTCTTT. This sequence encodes CASSEREGNTEAFF.